The 25 T cell receptor beta chains below all came from one sample that was sequenced in a study of T cell changes during pregnancy in multiple sclerosis. Assay used: immunoSEQ multiplex PCR; TCRdb lists only in-frame clones, some missing. The table records tens of thousands of clones, roughly nine tenths of them present only once. The sequences come from CD4+ T cells from peripheral blood mononuclear cells, collected in the third trimester of pregnancy. The receptor set was obtained from a female donor with multiple sclerosis, enrolled in a pregnancy study.

The chain combines TRBV7-2 with TRBJ2-1, with 10 bases aligning to TRBD1. The CDR3 is 14 residues long. CDR1 is SGHTA, CDR2 FQGNSA, per germline. J was trimmed by 8 bases and V by 3 bases; bases with no gene match: 4. The DNA for the CDR3 is TGTGCCAGCAGCTTCAGACAGGGGGCCGATGAGCAGTTCTTC. This codes for CASSFRQGADEQFF.

The V gene is TRBV19, the J gene TRBJ2-3; 10 bases are a match to TRBD2. The trim removed 4 bases at V and 1 base at J, leaving 2 bases unmatched. CDR1 is LNHDA, CDR2 SQIVND, per germline (reference sequence). The CDR3 runs to 15 residues. For the CDR3, the DNA is TGTGCCAGTAGTACCGGGACTAGCGGCACAGATACGCAGTATTTT. Amino acid sequence: CASSTGTSGTDTQYF. The whole variable domain, filled in from reference TRBV19 and TRBJ2-3, reads DGGITQSPKYLFRKEGQNVTLSCEQNLNHDAMYWYRQDPGQGLRLIYYSQIVNDFQKGDIAEGYSVSREKKESFPLTVTSAQKNPTAFYLCASSTGTSGTDTQYFGPGTRLTVL.

The chain has TRBV27 and TRBJ2-2, with no clear D. The CDR3 contains 17 residues. The germline V gene has CDR1 MNHEY and CDR2 SMNVEV (reference sequence). V was cut by 2 bases and J by 6 bases, with 19 bases left in between. The CDR3 is CASSLGLSRSMSGELFF. The CDR3 DNA sequence: TGTGCCAGCAGTTTAGGGTTATCGAGGAGTATGTCCGGGGAGCTGTTTTTT.

The chain recombines TRBV10-3 with TRBJ2-5; D possibly corresponds to TRBD1 (5 bases). CDR1 and CDR2 from the germline V gene are ENHRY and SYGVKD. Deletions cut 0 bases from V and 2 bases from J, with 16 bases between. This CDR3 spans 17 amino acids. CDR3 coding DNA: TGTGCCATCAGTGAGTCCGCATTTAACCAGGGACAAGAGACCCAGTACTTC. Protein sequence: CAISESAFNQGQETQYF.

The rearrangement joins TRBV18 to TRBJ1-6; 11 bases match TRBD1. J gave up 5 bases and V 4 bases, and 1 base lay outside the gene matches. Germline-derived CDR1 and CDR2 are KGHSH and LQKENI. CDR3 length: 15 amino acids. The CDR3 DNA is TGTGCCAGCTCACGGGGACAGGGGGATAATTCACCCCTCCACTTT. Residues: CASSRGQGDNSPLHF.

This chain uses TRBV7-2 with TRBJ1-6; D is ambiguous. Trimming took 1 base from V and 7 from J, leaving 14 bases between them. The germline V gene has CDR1 SGHTA and CDR2 FQGNSA. CDR3 length: 16 amino acids. The CDR3 loop is CASSLDLNTRNSPLHF. The DNA of the CDR3 is TGTGCCAGCAGCTTAGATCTGAATACTCGGAATTCACCCCTCCACTTT.

V usage is TRBV4-3 and J usage is TRBJ2-3, with 8 bases that match TRBD1. The CDR3 sequence is 18 residues long. Germline V gene sequence: CDR1 LGHNA, CDR2 YSLEER. With V trimmed by 0 bases and J by 4 bases, 12 bases remained unmatched. DNA of the CDR3: TGCGCCAGCAGCCAAGAGAGTTCCCGGACAGGGTACCCAGATACGCAGTATTTT. Translation: CASSQESSRTGYPDTQYF.

V gene TRBV6-4 combines with J gene TRBJ1-1; 8 bases map to TRBD1. CDR3 length: 14 amino acids. In germline, CDR1 is MRHNA, CDR2 SNTAGT. V lost 5 bases and J lost 1; bases outside the gene matches: 3. CDR3 DNA sequence: TGTGCCAGCAGTATAGGACAGGGGAACACTGAAGCTTTCTTT. Its protein is CASSIGQGNTEAFF.

This chain uses TRBV7-9 with TRBJ2-3, with D perhaps matching TRBD1 (6 bases). The CDR3 has 16 amino acids. The ends were cut back, 3 bases at V and 4 bases at J, with 17 bases in the middle. Germline-derived CDR1 and CDR2 are SEHNR and FQNEAQ (reference sequence). In nucleotides, the CDR3 is TGTGCCAGCAGCTTTCGGGACATGTTTGGCCCAGATACGCAGTATTTT. This codes for CASSFRDMFGPDTQYF.

The gene calls are TRBV5-4 and TRBJ2-4, with 12 bases aligning to TRBD1. J gave up 3 bases and V 4 bases, and 5 bases lay outside the gene matches. The V gene's germline CDR1 is SGHNT and CDR2 YYREEE (reference sequence). CDR3 length equals 16 residues. CDR3 DNA sequence: TGTGCCAGCAGCGCAGGGACAGGGGGCGTCAAAAACATTCAGTACTTC. Its translation: CASSAGTGGVKNIQYF.

The rearrangement uses TRBV19 and TRBJ2-2; D possibly corresponds to TRBD1 (5 bases). The CDR3 is 14 amino acids. Germline V gene sequence: CDR1 LNHDA, CDR2 SQIVND (reference sequence). The V end was cut by 8 bases, the J end by 4 bases, with 14 bases between. CDR3 nucleotide sequence: TGTGCCAGTGGGGCCCGCGCGCCCACCGGGGAGCTGTTTTTT. Its protein is CASGARAPTGELFF.

V and J are TRBV9 and TRBJ1-1, with a possible D match to TRBD1 (6 bases). V lost 0 bases to trimming and J lost 1 base, with 13 bases between them. CDR3 length equals 16 residues. Germline values: CDR1 SGDLS, CDR2 YYNGEE. The CDR3 DNA follows: TGTGCCAGCAGCGTAGGGGCAGGGGAGACGAACACTGAAGCTTTCTTT. It is translated as CASSVGAGETNTEAFF.

As concerns this clone: Other DNA sequences within the sample encode an identical CDR3. V usage is TRBV7-9 and J usage is TRBJ1-5; TRBD1 agrees at 9 bases. V lost 6 bases, J lost 4 bases, and 4 bases stayed unmatched. This CDR3 is built from 14 residues. Looked up from germline, CDR1 is SEHNR and CDR2 is FQNEAQ (reference sequence). CDR3 protein: CASSLDRGNQPQHF. DNA for the CDR3: TGTGCCAGCAGTCTGGACAGGGGAAATCAGCCCCAGCATTTT.

The chain joins TRBV5-4 to TRBJ1-4; the match to TRBD1 covers 9 bases. The germline CDR1 and CDR2 sequences are SGHNT and YYREEE (reference sequence). Trimming cost V 4 bases and J 6 bases; bases outside gene matches: 4. The CDR3 has 14 amino acids. The CDR3 spells CASSLQGAYEKLFF. The CDR3 coding sequence is TGTGCCAGCAGCCTACAGGGGGCTTATGAAAAACTGTTTTTT.

The V gene is TRBV16, the J gene TRBJ1-5; D is possibly TRBD1 (5 bases). The CDR3 has 16 residues. In germline, CDR1 is KGHSY, CDR2 FQNENV. Trimming took 0 bases from V and 6 from J, leaving 15 bases between them. CDR3 sequence (DNA): TGTGCCAGCAGCCAATCGGGGCTAGAGAATGGTCAGCCCCAGCATTTT. This translates into CASSQSGLENGQPQHF.

The chain couples TRBV7-6 to TRBJ2-5, with 9 bases fitting TRBD1. The V gene's germline CDR1 is SGHVS and CDR2 FNYEAQ. The CDR3 loop spans 15 amino acids. J gave up 5 bases and V 6 bases, and 10 bases lay outside the gene matches. The CDR3 DNA follows: TGTGCCAGCAGTCAAGGACAGGGGACTTGGGAGACCCAGTACTTC. Its translation is CASSQGQGTWETQYF.

The V call is TRBV28, the J call TRBJ2-2, with D hard to call. The V end lost 7 bases, the J end lost 2 bases, and 11 bases lay between the germline ends. The CDR3 spans 14 residues. From germline, CDR1 is MDHEN and CDR2 SYDVKM. The CDR3 protein is CASIPPGNTGELFF. For the CDR3, the DNA is TGTGCCAGCATCCCCCCGGGTAACACCGGGGAGCTGTTTTTT.

This chain links TRBV30 with TRBJ1-1, with D tentatively TRBD1 (6 bases). V lost 5 bases and J 5 bases, leaving 15 bases between the germline ends. CDR3 length: 13 amino acids. Germline V CDR1 and CDR2: GTSNPN, SVGIG (reference sequence). The DNA of the CDR3 is TGTGCCTGGGGGAAAGGGGGAGGGACTGAAGCTTTCTTT. This sequence encodes CAWGKGGGTEAFF.

The genes are TRBV7-2 and TRBJ2-1; a weak D match, TRBD2 (6 bases). This CDR3 is built from 18 residues. From germline, CDR1 is SGHTA and CDR2 FQGNSA. V lost 0 bases and J lost 10, with 25 bases in between. CDR3 DNA: TGTGCCAGCAGCTTAGCGCACTTTCGGCGGGGATCCCCCGGGGAGCAGTTCTTC. Protein: CASSLAHFRRGSPGEQFF. The full variable domain, with the rest looked up from reference TRBV7-2 and TRBJ2-1, is GAGVSQSPSNKVTEKGKDVELRCDPISGHTALYWYRQSLGQGLEFLIYFQGNSAPDKSGLPSDRFSAERTGGSVSTLTIQRTQQEDSAVYLCASSLAHFRRGSPGEQFFGPGTRLTVL.

The rearrangement links TRBV7-6 to TRBJ1-4; weak D call: TRBD1 (5 bases). V was trimmed by 1 base and J by 5 bases, leaving 17 bases between them. The CDR3 length is 17 residues. The germline V gene encodes CDR1 SGHVS and CDR2 FNYEAQ. The CDR3 sequence is CASSLGQFRQRNEKLFF. CDR3 sequence (DNA): TGTGCCAGCAGCTTAGGACAGTTTAGACAGAGGAATGAAAAACTGTTTTTT. Together with reference TRBV7-6 and TRBJ1-4, the CDR3 gives the full variable domain: GAGVSQSPRYKVTKRGQDVALRCDPISGHVSLYWYRQALGQGPEFLTYFNYEAQQDKSGLPNDRFSAERPEGSISTLTIQRTEQRDSAMYRCASSLGQFRQRNEKLFFGSGTQLSVL.

V gene TRBV5-1 combines with J gene TRBJ2-3; D might be TRBD2 (5 bases). The CDR3 has 16 residues. From germline, CDR1 is SGHRS and CDR2 YFSETQ. Trimming left V 4 bases short and J 0 bases short, with 15 bases between. The CDR3 protein is CASSRATSSSTDTQYF. In DNA, the CDR3 is TGCGCCAGCAGCCGGGCCACTAGTTCTAGCACAGATACGCAGTATTTT.

The genes are TRBV27 and TRBJ2-3; D possibly corresponds to TRBD2 (7 bases). The V end was cut by 11 bases, the J end by 0 bases, with 15 bases between. From germline, CDR1 is MNHEY and CDR2 SMNVEV (reference sequence). The CDR3 has 14 amino acids. CDR3 sequence: CASGKGGSTDTQYF. The CDR3 bases are TGTGCCTCAGGAAAGGGGGGGAGCACAGATACGCAGTATTTT.

V is TRBV6-5 and J is TRBJ2-5; TRBD2 might be the D (7 bases). Per the germline V gene, CDR1 is MNHEY and CDR2 is SVGAGI. Trimming cost V 8 bases and J 3 bases, with 16 bases left between them. This CDR3 is 14 amino acids long. CDR3 sequence reads: CASGGGAKEETQYF. Written as DNA, the CDR3 is TGTGCCAGCGGTGGGGGGGCCAAGGAAGAGACCCAGTACTTC.

This clone was seen just once. The chain uses TRBV7-9 and TRBJ1-1; D perhaps matches TRBD1 (5 bases). The CDR3 has 16 residues. From germline, CDR1 is SEHNR and CDR2 FQNEAQ (reference sequence). V lost 1 base to trimming and J lost 1 base, with 13 bases between them. CDR3: CASSLGQGVGNTEAFF. The CDR3 DNA sequence: TGTGCCAGCAGCTTAGGGCAGGGTGTGGGGAACACTGAAGCTTTCTTT.

This chain links TRBV7-8 with TRBJ2-7; 11 positions agree with TRBD2. Germline trimming cut 2 bases from V and 2 bases from J; bases unmatched to any gene: 8. Germline V CDR1 and CDR2: SGHVS, FQNEAQ. CDR3 length: 17 amino acids. The CDR3, as DNA: TGTGCCAGCAGCTTAAAGCGCGAGACTAGCGGGACCTACGAGCAGTACTTC. It codes for CASSLKRETSGTYEQYF.